These T cell receptor beta chains were read from a single sample in a study of T cell responses to AZD1222 COVID-19 vaccine. Libraries were prepared by immunoSEQ multiplex PCR; TCRdb keeps only in-frame clonotypes and omits some of them. The sample lists some 130,000 clones; 85% were seen once. The sequencing used peripheral blood, collected 28 days after the second dose of the MenACWY control vaccine. These receptors originate from an adult who received the MenACWY meningococcal vaccine as a control. Both conserved end residues are part of each CDR3. Each record gives: V gene, clone size, J gene, D gene, CDR3 DNA, CDR3 protein. The D gene is left open where the match is weak. Expanded clones get a size class; other rows say once, few or many, or leave the size out.

v_gene: TRBV19
abundance: -
j_gene: TRBJ1-2
d_gene: -
CDR3nt: TGTGCCAGTAGTCCGCCGGGACCTAGGAGGGTTTTCTATGGCTACACCTTC
CDR3aa: CASSPPGPRRVFYGYTF

v_gene: TRBV28
abundance: -
j_gene: TRBJ1-2
d_gene: -
CDR3nt: TGTGCCAGCAGTTTATTCGGCAGGGAAGGTGGCTACACCTTC
CDR3aa: CASSLFGREGGYTF

v_gene: TRBV27
abundance: -
j_gene: TRBJ1-2
d_gene: TRBD1
CDR3nt: TGTGCCAGCAGTTTAGTCGGGGGGACAGGGGGCGGCGGCTACACCTTC
CDR3aa: CASSLVGGTGGGGYTF

v_gene: TRBV19
abundance: -
j_gene: TRBJ2-7
d_gene: -
CDR3nt: TGTGCCAGTAGCCTCAGCGGTCCTCGGTGGGAGCAGTACTTC
CDR3aa: CASSLSGPRWEQYF

v_gene: TRBV7-6
abundance: -
j_gene: TRBJ2-5
d_gene: TRBD2
CDR3nt: TGTGCCAGCAGCTTAGCTGGAGTAGCGGGGACCTCCCAAGAGACCCAGTACTTC
CDR3aa: CASSLAGVAGTSQETQYF

v_gene: TRBV4-1
abundance: -
j_gene: TRBJ1-3
d_gene: -
CDR3nt: TGCGCCAGCAGCCGGGGGGGCGTTGTGCTCTCTGGAAACACCATATATTTT
CDR3aa: CASSRGGVVLSGNTIYF

v_gene: TRBV5-1
abundance: -
j_gene: TRBJ1-6
d_gene: TRBD1
CDR3nt: TGCGCCAGCAGCCCTGGGACAGAGAATTCACCCCTCCACTTT
CDR3aa: CASSPGTENSPLHF

v_gene: TRBV4-1
abundance: -
j_gene: TRBJ1-4
d_gene: -
CDR3nt: TGCGCCAGCAGCCAAGAAGGTGAGGCTAATGAAAAACTGTTTTTT
CDR3aa: CASSQEGEANEKLFF

v_gene: TRBV11-3
abundance: -
j_gene: TRBJ1-2
d_gene: -
CDR3nt: TGTGCCAGCAGACGTGACGGACCCAGTGGCTACACCTTC
CDR3aa: CASRRDGPSGYTF

v_gene: TRBV6-5
abundance: once
j_gene: TRBJ1-5
d_gene: -
CDR3nt: TGTGCCAGCAGATCGGGGAGTCAAGGCCATCAGCCCCAGCATTTT
CDR3aa: CASRSGSQGHQPQHF

v_gene: TRBV6-5
abundance: -
j_gene: TRBJ2-1
d_gene: TRBD1
CDR3nt: TGTGCCAGCAGTTACTCGCCGGGACAGGGAGATAATGAGCAGTTCTTC
CDR3aa: CASSYSPGQGDNEQFF

v_gene: TRBV2
abundance: -
j_gene: TRBJ1-3
d_gene: TRBD1
CDR3nt: TGTGCCAGCAGGTCCGGGACAGCGAACTCTGGAAACACCATATATTTT
CDR3aa: CASRSGTANSGNTIYF

v_gene: TRBV7-3
abundance: many
j_gene: TRBJ2-1
d_gene: TRBD2
CDR3nt: TGTGCCAGCAGCCCAACCCTGGTTGGTGCGGGAGTGTACAATGAGCAGTTCTTC
CDR3aa: CASSPTLVGAGVYNEQFF

v_gene: TRBV4-1
abundance: once
j_gene: TRBJ2-2
d_gene: -
CDR3nt: TGCGCCAGCAGCCAAGAAGGGAGACGGACGAACACCGGGGAGCTGTTTTTT
CDR3aa: CASSQEGRRTNTGELFF

v_gene: TRBV5-1
abundance: -
j_gene: TRBJ1-6
d_gene: -
CDR3nt: TGCGCCAGCGCCCCCGGGACGAACAATTCACCCCTCCACTTT
CDR3aa: CASAPGTNNSPLHF

v_gene: TRBV15
abundance: few
j_gene: TRBJ2-2
d_gene: TRBD1
CDR3nt: TGTGCCACCAGCAGAGGGGACAGGGTGGAGACCGGGGAGCTGTTTTTT
CDR3aa: CATSRGDRVETGELFF

v_gene: TRBV28
abundance: -
j_gene: TRBJ2-2
d_gene: -
CDR3nt: TGTGCCAGCAGTCCCGGACCGGGGCCCCTTGAGGACACCGGGGAGCTGTTTTTT
CDR3aa: CASSPGPGPLEDTGELFF

v_gene: TRBV5-1
abundance: -
j_gene: TRBJ2-1
d_gene: -
CDR3nt: TGCGCCAGCAGCTCCCAAGACAGAACCTACAATGAGCAGTTCTTC
CDR3aa: CASSSQDRTYNEQFF

v_gene: TRBV25-1
abundance: -
j_gene: TRBJ1-1
d_gene: -
CDR3nt: TGTGCCAGCAGTGAATGGGGACTCACTGAAGCTTTCTTT
CDR3aa: CASSEWGLTEAFF

v_gene: TRBV11-2
abundance: -
j_gene: TRBJ1-2
d_gene: TRBD1
CDR3nt: TGTGCCAGCAGCTCTTTGACAGGGGGCAACTATGGCTACACCTTC
CDR3aa: CASSSLTGGNYGYTF